These T cell receptor beta chains were read from a single sample in a study of T-cell memory formation after mild COVID-19. TCRdb reprocessed the 5' RACE reads with MiXCR, giving one entry per CDR3 protein. The sample records roughly 89,000 distinct CDR3 sequences, over 13% being singletons. Material for sequencing was PBMCs or a T cell subset sorted from them (not recorded which). The receptors here all came from a young man who had mild COVID-19 (a few samples of this study predate the infection). Cell type and time point are not known. The CDR3 runs from the conserved cysteine through the conserved F or W. D genes are given only for firm matches. Clone sizes are given selectively: once, few, many, or a class where the clone is expanded.

d_call j_call v_call clone_size cdr3_nt cdr3_aa
NA TRBJ2-6 TRBV6-2/TRBV6-3 many TGTGCCAGCAGTTACACGCGGATCTCGACAGTTTACTCTGGGGCCAACGTCCTGACTTTC CASSYTRISTVYSGANVLTF
NA TRBJ2-7 TRBV30 NA TGTGCCGGAGCGGACCCCTACGAGCAGTACTTC CAGADPYEQYF
NA TRBJ1-2 TRBV4-1 once TGCGCCAGCAGCCAAGAATTGGCTGAGTATGGCTACACCTTC CASSQELAEYGYTF
TRBD1 TRBJ1-1 TRBV9 many TGTGCCAGCAGCGCGAAGGGAGGGGGCTCGTCTGAAGCTTTCTTT CASSAKGGGSSEAFF
NA TRBJ1-5 TRBV7-2 NA TGTGCCAGCAGCTTAGTACCCCTTTTGGGCAATCAGCCCCAGCATTTT CASSLVPLLGNQPQHF
NA TRBJ1-4 TRBV10-3 few TGTGCCATCAGTGAGTCCCAGACAACTAATGAAAAACTGTTTTTT CAISESQTTNEKLFF
TRBD1 TRBJ2-1 TRBV7-2 many TGTGCCAGCAGCCTACAGGGGGCGAATGAGCAGTTCTTC CASSLQGANEQFF
TRBD2 TRBJ2-1 TRBV6-6 few TGTGCCAGCAGCGAACTAGCGGGGACCCCCTACAATGAGCAGTTCTTC CASSELAGTPYNEQFF
NA TRBJ2-1 TRBV20-1 many TGCAGTGCTGGGGCGGAAGGGAGCTCCTACAATGAGCAGTTCTTC CSAGAEGSSYNEQFF
NA TRBJ2-7 TRBV7-9 NA TGTGCCAGCAGCTTAGTCCAGTTAACCTCCTACGAGCAGTACTTC CASSLVQLTSYEQYF
NA TRBJ2-5 TRBV3-1 NA TGTGCCAGCAGGCCCGGGGGCACCGAAGAGACCCAGTACTTC CASRPGGTEETQYF
TRBD2 TRBJ2-1 TRBV4-1 many TGCGCCAGCAGCCAAGCCAGCGGGGCTAATTACAATGAGCAGTTCTTC CASSQASGANYNEQFF
NA TRBJ2-2 TRBV7-9 NA TGTGCCAGCAGCCGTGGCGGGACCGGGGAGCTGTTTTTT CASSRGGTGELFF
NA TRBJ1-4 TRBV10-3 NA TGTGCCATCAGTGGTAAGGGAGACAATGAAAAACTGTTTTTT CAISGKGDNEKLFF
NA TRBJ1-4 TRBV6-5 NA TGTGCCAGCAGCTACAGGAACTCCGAAAAACTGTTTTTT CASSYRNSEKLFF
NA TRBJ1-2 TRBV7-2 few TGTGCCAGCAGTTGGGTCGGGGGCTCCAATTATGGCTACACCTTC CASSWVGGSNYGYTF
NA TRBJ2-5 TRBV28 NA TGTGCCAGCAGTTTTAGACCTAGGGGATCAGAGACCCAGTACTTC CASSFRPRGSETQYF
NA TRBJ1-1 TRBV29-1 few TGCAGCGCCGGAGATTTCATGAACACTGAAGCTTTCTTT CSAGDFMNTEAFF
TRBD1 TRBJ2-2 TRBV6-2/TRBV6-3 NA TGTGCCAGCAGTGTCCTGAGGGGGCGTTTCACCGGGGAGCTGTTTTTT CASSVLRGRFTGELFF
TRBD1 TRBJ1-1 TRBV6-5 NA TGTGCCAGCAGTCCAACTGGGGGACAGATTGAAGCTTTCTTT CASSPTGGQIEAFF
TRBD1 TRBJ1-5 TRBV6-5 NA TGTGCCAGCAGTAGACAGGGGGGTCAGCCCCAGCATTTT CASSRQGGQPQHF
NA TRBJ2-7 TRBV12-3/TRBV12-4 few TGTGCCAGCAGAAACGACAGAAGAAGCTCCTACGAGCAGTACTTC CASRNDRRSSYEQYF
NA TRBJ1-1 TRBV20-1 NA TGCAGTGCTAGAGTCAGGGTTAGTTCTGGTGGTGAAGCTTTCTTT CSARVRVSSGGEAFF
NA TRBJ1-2 TRBV10-2 NA TGCGCCAGCAGTGAGTGGAAAGTCCCACAGGGCTACACCTTC CASSEWKVPQGYTF
TRBD2 TRBJ2-3 TRBV28 few TGTGCCAGCAGTCCCAAGCGGGGGAGATACACAGATACGCAGTATTTT CASSPKRGRYTDTQYF
NA TRBJ1-1 TRBV11-1 many TGTGCCAGCAGCTTATACAGGTCCGGGGCCACTGAAGCTTTCTTT CASSLYRSGATEAFF
NA TRBJ1-5 TRBV7-9 few TGTGCCAGCAGCTTAGGGGGCTTACATCAGCCCCAGCATTTT CASSLGGLHQPQHF
NA TRBJ2-2 TRBV29-1 NA TGCAGCGTTGGATGGCACGGACAGCCGAACACCGGGGAGCTGTTTTTT CSVGWHGQPNTGELFF
NA TRBJ2-1 TRBV6-1 NA TGTGCCAGCAGTGAAGGTAGGACTACCAACCATGAGCAGTTCTTC CASSEGRTTNHEQFF
TRBD1 TRBJ1-6 TRBV14 NA TGTGCCAGCAGCCAAGTCCGGACAGGGGGCTTTTATAATTCACCCCTCCACTTT CASSQVRTGGFYNSPLHF
TRBD1 TRBJ2-1 TRBV7-7 many TGTGCTAGCAGCTTAGGGACAGTGGGTGATGAGCAGTTCTTC CASSLGTVGDEQFF
NA TRBJ2-5 TRBV11-2 many TGTGCCAGCAGCTTAGGCGACAGGCTCCTAGAGACCCAGTACTTC CASSLGDRLLETQYF
NA TRBJ2-2 TRBV7-8 few TGTGCCAGCAGCTTGGGGACCGGGGTCACCGGGGAGCTGTTTTTT CASSLGTGVTGELFF
NA TRBJ2-7 TRBV5-1 NA TGCGCCAGCAGCTTGAGAGCTCCCCACGAGCAGTACTTC CASSLRAPHEQYF
NA TRBJ1-5 TRBV25-1 NA TGTGCCAGCAGTGAAACAGGGCCAGGCAATCAGCCCCAGCATTTT CASSETGPGNQPQHF
NA TRBJ1-1 TRBV6-2/TRBV6-3 few TGTGCCAGCAGCCGAACATCGAACACTGAAGCTTTCTTT CASSRTSNTEAFF
NA TRBJ1-4 TRBV4-3 few TGCGCCAGCAGCCAAGAGAGGACCGCTGCGGCTAATGAAAAACTGTTTTTT CASSQERTAAANEKLFF
NA TRBJ2-1 TRBV5-1 many TGCGCCAGCAGCCCGGAGCCCGGACTACACAATGAGCAGTTCTTC CASSPEPGLHNEQFF
NA TRBJ2-2 TRBV20-1 NA TGCAGTGCTAGTGACGGACGGGAGCTGTTTTTT CSASDGRELFF
NA TRBJ1-1 TRBV13 few TGTGCCAGCAGCCCTCAGGGAGTTGAAGTGAACACTGAAGCTTTCTTT CASSPQGVEVNTEAFF
NA TRBJ2-2 TRBV2 many TGTGCCAGCAGGGTCAGGGAGGCCGGGGAGCTGTTTTTT CASRVREAGELFF
NA TRBJ2-7 TRBV7-9 NA TGTGCCAGCAGCTTAGTCAGCCTCGAAGTCAACGAGCAGTACTTC CASSLVSLEVNEQYF
NA TRBJ1-1 TRBV6-6 many TGTGCCAGCTCTCGCGACGGGAACACTGAAGCTTTCTTT CASSRDGNTEAFF
NA TRBJ2-5 TRBV20-1 NA TGCAGTGCCACCGCCAGCGGGACACAAGAGACCCAGTACTTC CSATASGTQETQYF
NA TRBJ2-7 TRBV7-9 many TGTGCCAGCAGCCCCCCAGGGAACTCCTACGAGCAGTACTTC CASSPPGNSYEQYF
TRBD2 TRBJ2-5 TRBV20-1 many TGCAGTGCTAGAGAACGGGGGATCGTGGCGGGGGTCCAAGAGACCCAGTACTTC CSARERGIVAGVQETQYF
NA TRBJ2-1 TRBV5-5 NA TGTGCCAGCAGCCCCCGACAGTTAACCTACAATGAGCAGTTCTTC CASSPRQLTYNEQFF
NA TRBJ2-1 TRBV4-3 few TGCGCCAGCAGCCAAGGGCCAGGGGGGGGTAGCTCCTACAATGAGCAGTTCTTC CASSQGPGGGSSYNEQFF
NA TRBJ1-1 TRBV4-1 NA TGCGCCAGCAGCCAAGGAATTTCCCCTGAAGCTTTCTTT CASSQGISPEAFF
NA TRBJ1-1 TRBV7-2 few TGTGCCAGCAGCTTATCAACGGGTGCTTTCTTT CASSLSTGAFF
TRBD1 TRBJ1-1 TRBV3-1 NA TGTGCCAGCAGCCCTTCCGCGGACAGGGGGGACACTGAAGCTTTCTTT CASSPSADRGDTEAFF
TRBD2 TRBJ2-5 TRBV6-6 few TGTGCCAGCAGTTACTCGACGCTAGCGGGGGAAGTCGAGACCCAGTACTTC CASSYSTLAGEVETQYF